This TCR beta chain was observed in a study of blood T cell repertoires in COVID-19. In the original analysis: Researchers report that nucleated cell counts were estimated from reference gene primer amplification. Generated by immunoSEQ multiplex PCR, the TCRdb table keeps only in-frame clones and is missing some. The V and J calls and the clone size are those of that table, but D and trimming were determined from the DNA. The sample includes 160,000 or so clones, over 80% of them seen just once. The receptor comes from a woman aged 45-60 years with acute or convalescent COVID-19. Sequencing was performed on peripheral blood.

The CDR3 loop is CASSEAPRVDGYTF. The CDR3 region has the DNA TGTGCCAGCAGTGAAGCGCCCAGGGTAGATGGCTACACCTTC. The chain couples TRBV2 to TRBJ1-2; the D gene is possibly TRBD1 (5 bases). Trimming removed 0 bases from V and 6 bases from J, with 11 bases in between. The CDR3 loop spans 14 amino acids. Per the germline V gene, CDR1 is SNHLY and CDR2 is FYNNEI.